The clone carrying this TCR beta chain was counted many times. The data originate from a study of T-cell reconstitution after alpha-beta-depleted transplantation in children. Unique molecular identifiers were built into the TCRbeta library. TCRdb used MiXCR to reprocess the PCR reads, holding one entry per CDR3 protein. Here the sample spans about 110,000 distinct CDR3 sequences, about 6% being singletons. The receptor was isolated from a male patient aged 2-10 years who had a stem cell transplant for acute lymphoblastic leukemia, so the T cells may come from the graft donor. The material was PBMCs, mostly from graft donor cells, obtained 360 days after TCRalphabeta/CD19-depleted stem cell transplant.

The CDR3 DNA is TGTGCCAGCAGCTTAGGACAGAGCATCTCTGGGGCCAACGTCCTGACTTTC. Translating it yields CASSLGQSISGANVLTF. The rearrangement uses TRBV7-6 and TRBJ2-6; possible D gene TRBD1, 5 bases. This CDR3 has 17 amino acids. Germline CDR1 SGHVS, CDR2 FNYEAQ. With 1 base removed from V and 0 bases from J, the gap between germline ends came to 10 bases. Full variable domain (missing parts from reference TRBV7-6 and TRBJ2-6): GAGVSQSPRYKVTKRGQDVALRCDPISGHVSLYWYRQALGQGPEFLTYFNYEAQQDKSGLPNDRFSAERPEGSISTLTIQRTEQRDSAMYRCASSLGQSISGANVLTFGAGSRLTVL.